Presented here are 13 T cell receptor beta chains from one specimen sequenced in a study of graft-versus-host responses after intestinal transplantation. Some clones are missing from TCRdb's copy, which holds only in-frame ones; the method was immunoSEQ multiplex PCR. The sample holds roughly 56,000 clones, about 93% seen once. The material was PBMCs, obtained around 120 days after intestinal transplantation. These receptors were obtained from a human patient who received an intestinal transplant, so some T cells may come from the graft donor.

The CDR3 DNA reads as TGTGCCAGTAGCATCGGCGGACGCAGGGACCGTCCCTCCTACGAGCAGTACTTC. Protein: CASSIGGRRDRPSYEQYF. The rearrangement joins TRBV19 to TRBJ2-7; D may correspond to TRBD1 or TRBD2 (5 bases each). Trimming removed 6 bases from V and 0 bases from J, with 24 bases in between. CDR3 length equals 18 residues. Germline V gene data show CDR1 as LNHDA and CDR2 as SQIVND (reference sequence).

The chain has TRBV28 and TRBJ1-2, with D perhaps TRBD1 (6 bases). Trimming cost V 6 bases and J 7 bases, with 12 bases left between them. Germline lookup yields CDR1 MDHEN and CDR2 SYDVKM. This CDR3 has 12 residues. The CDR3 DNA follows: TGTGCCAGCAGGGGGGAGGGGGTTGGCTACACCTTC. Translated, it gives CASRGEGVGYTF.

This clone occurred once. The chain carries TRBV6-5 and TRBJ2-7; TRBD1 or TRBD2 may be the D gene (5 bases each). The CDR3 covers 15 residues. In germline, CDR1 is MNHEY, CDR2 SVGAGI. V lost 0 bases and J lost 3, with 12 bases in between. The chain's CDR3 is CASSYSVWGNYEQYF. The CDR3, as DNA: TGTGCCAGCAGTTACTCGGTCTGGGGGAACTACGAGCAGTACTTC.

In regard to this clone: The DNA is omitted, as the CDR3 cannot be located on it reliably, and the CDR3 follows TCRdb's listing. The V gene is TRBV27, the J gene TRBJ1-1; TRBD1 is the table's D call, not checked against the DNA. Germline V gene lookup returns CDR1 MNHEY and CDR2 SMNVEV (reference sequence). 15 amino acids form the CDR3, both terminal residues included. The CDR3: CASSILDRRGTEAFF.

This chain connects TRBV29-1 to TRBJ2-5, with D possibly called TRBD1 or TRBD2 (5 bases each). V shed 3 bases and J shed 3 bases, with 8 bases lying between them. Germline V gives CDR1 SQVTM, CDR2 ANQGSEA. The CDR3 is 12 amino acids. The chain's CDR3 is CSVDMGEETQYF. DNA of the CDR3: TGCAGCGTTGACATGGGGGAAGAGACCCAGTACTTC.

The chain is built from TRBV4-1 and TRBJ1-2, with D possibly TRBD1 on 5 matching bases. Germline lookup yields CDR1 MGHRA and CDR2 YSYEKL. The CDR3 is 16 amino acids. Trimming pared 4 bases from V and 8 bases from J, leaving 23 bases between. Here the CDR3 DNA reads TGCGCCAGCAGCCCCTCGACGGGGCAAGGGTCCGGCGGCTACACCTTC. Amino acids: CASSPSTGQGSGGYTF.

This chain uses TRBV2 with TRBJ2-3, with unresolved D. Germline lookup yields CDR1 SNHLY and CDR2 FYNNEI. Trimming removed 6 bases at V and 0 bases at J, with 7 bases between. There are 13 residues in the CDR3. CDR3 amino acids: CASRARSTDTQYF. In DNA form, the CDR3 reads TGTGCCAGCAGGGCTCGGAGCACAGATACGCAGTATTTT.

This chain joins TRBV18 and TRBJ2-7; 10 positions agree with TRBD2. Trimming cost V 2 bases and J 2 bases; bases outside gene matches: 6. CDR1 and CDR2 (germline): KGHSH, LQKENI. This CDR3 has 16 residues. Here the CDR3 DNA reads TGTGCCAGCTCACCAACGGTCCTAGCGGGGGCCTACGAGCAGTACTTC. This encodes CASSPTVLAGAYEQYF.

The chain links TRBV4-1 to TRBJ1-2, with D unclear. Germline CDR1 MGHRA, CDR2 YSYEKL. The CDR3 extends over 14 amino acids. V was trimmed by 2 bases and J by 2 bases, leaving 9 bases between them. The CDR3: CASSQIQLNYGYTF. The CDR3 DNA reads as TGCGCCAGCAGCCAAATACAGCTAAACTATGGCTACACCTTC.

The chain uses TRBV5-1 and TRBJ1-6; a possible D gene is TRBD1 (5 bases). Germline V lookup: CDR1 SGHRS, CDR2 YFSETQ. V lost 0 bases and J 8 bases, leaving 12 bases between the germline ends. CDR3 length: 15 amino acids. The CDR3 nucleotides are TGCGCCAGCAGCTTGGCCCAGGGCCGGGATTCACCCCTCCACTTT. Translation: CASSLAQGRDSPLHF.

The chain joins TRBV11-2 to TRBJ2-1; the D is unclear. The CDR3 is 12 amino acids. With 5 bases removed from V and 6 bases from J, the gap between germline ends came to 8 bases. Germline CDR1 reads SGHAT; CDR2 reads FQNNGV. The CDR3 protein is CASSPNTNEQFF. The CDR3 region has the DNA TGTGCCAGCAGCCCAAACACCAATGAGCAGTTCTTC.

The rearrangement links TRBV5-4 to TRBJ1-1; unclear D gene. Germline V gene data show CDR1 as SGHNT and CDR2 as YYREEE (reference sequence). This CDR3 contains 13 residues. The V end was cut by 2 bases, the J end by 1 base, with 6 bases between. The CDR3 region is CASSFQSNTEAFF. The CDR3 DNA reads as TGTGCCAGCAGCTTTCAGTCGAACACTGAAGCTTTCTTT.

This chain connects TRBV11-2 to TRBJ2-2; 15 nucleotides agree with TRBD2. The CDR3 covers 17 residues. CDR1 and CDR2 from the germline V gene are SGHAT and FQNNGV. J was trimmed by 6 bases and V by 4 bases; bases with no gene match: 6. The DNA of the CDR3 is TGTGCCAGCAGCTATTGGACTAGCGGGGGGGCCGCCGGGGAGCTGTTTTTT. Encoded protein: CASSYWTSGGAAGELFF.